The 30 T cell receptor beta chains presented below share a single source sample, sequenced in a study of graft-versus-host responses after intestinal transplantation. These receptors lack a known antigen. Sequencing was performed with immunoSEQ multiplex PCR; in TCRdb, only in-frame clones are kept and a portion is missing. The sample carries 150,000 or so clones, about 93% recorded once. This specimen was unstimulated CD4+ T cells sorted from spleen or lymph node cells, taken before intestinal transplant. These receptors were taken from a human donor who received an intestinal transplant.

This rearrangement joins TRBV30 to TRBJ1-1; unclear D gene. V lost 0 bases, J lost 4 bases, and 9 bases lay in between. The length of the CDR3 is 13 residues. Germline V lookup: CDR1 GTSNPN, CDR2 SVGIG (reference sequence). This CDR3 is CAWSVQLRTEAFF. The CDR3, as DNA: TGTGCCTGGAGTGTACAACTCCGCACTGAAGCTTTCTTT.

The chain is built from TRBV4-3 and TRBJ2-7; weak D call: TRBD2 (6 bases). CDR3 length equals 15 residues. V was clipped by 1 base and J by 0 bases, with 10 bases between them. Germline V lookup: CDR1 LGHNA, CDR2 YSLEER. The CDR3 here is CASSQVGGVSYEQYF. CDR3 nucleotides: TGCGCCAGCAGCCAAGTGGGCGGGGTCTCCTACGAGCAGTACTTC.

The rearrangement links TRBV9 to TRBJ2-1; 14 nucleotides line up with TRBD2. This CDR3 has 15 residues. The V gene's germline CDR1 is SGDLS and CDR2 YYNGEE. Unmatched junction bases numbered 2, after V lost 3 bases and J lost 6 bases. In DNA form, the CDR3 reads TGTGCCAGCAGCGGGGGACTAGCGGGAGTCAATGAGCAGTTCTTC. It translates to CASSGGLAGVNEQFF.

The DNA for the CDR3 is TGTGCCAGCCGACAGGTTCCCTACAATGAGCAGTTCTTC. This sequence encodes CASRQVPYNEQFF. This chain uses TRBV6-1 with TRBJ2-1, with D tentatively TRBD1 (6 bases). Trimming stripped 8 bases from V and 2 bases from J, with 10 bases between. This CDR3 has 13 amino acids. CDR1 is MNHNS, CDR2 SASEGT, per germline.

The chain's CDR3 is CAISEDTSNYGYTF. The CDR3 DNA follows: TGTGCCATCAGTGAGGACACCTCTAACTATGGCTACACCTTC. This chain connects TRBV10-3 to TRBJ1-2; D remains ambiguous. CDR1 and CDR2 (germline): ENHRY, SYGVKD. The CDR3 runs to 14 residues. Trimming cost V 2 bases and J 0 bases, with 7 bases left between them.

This CDR3 reads CASSHLDRGTHQPQHF. As DNA, the CDR3 is TGCGCCAGCAGCCACCTGGACAGGGGTACCCATCAGCCCCAGCATTTT. The rearrangement uses TRBV4-1 and TRBJ1-5, with 9 bases matching TRBD1. This CDR3 contains 16 residues. Germline CDR1 MGHRA, CDR2 YSYEKL. V lost 3 bases to trimming and J lost 5 bases; unmatched junction nucleotides: 8.

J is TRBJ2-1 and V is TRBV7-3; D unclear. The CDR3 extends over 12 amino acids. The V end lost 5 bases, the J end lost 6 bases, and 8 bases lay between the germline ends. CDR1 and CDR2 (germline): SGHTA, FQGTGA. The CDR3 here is CASSLSGNEQFF. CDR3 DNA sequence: TGTGCCAGCAGCCTATCCGGCAATGAGCAGTTCTTC. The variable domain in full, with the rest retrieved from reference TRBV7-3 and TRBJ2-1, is GAGVSQTPSNKVTEKGKYVELRCDPISGHTALYWYRQSLGQGPEFLIYFQGTGAADDSGLPNDRFFAVRPEGSVSTLKIQRTERGDSAVYLCASSLSGNEQFFGPGTRLTVL.

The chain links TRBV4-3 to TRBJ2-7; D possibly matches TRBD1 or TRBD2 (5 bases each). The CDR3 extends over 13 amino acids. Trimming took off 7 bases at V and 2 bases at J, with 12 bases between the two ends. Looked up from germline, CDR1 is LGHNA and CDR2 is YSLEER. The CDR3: CASNRDPPYEQYF. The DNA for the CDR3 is TGCGCCAGCAACCGGGACCCCCCCTACGAGCAGTACTTC.

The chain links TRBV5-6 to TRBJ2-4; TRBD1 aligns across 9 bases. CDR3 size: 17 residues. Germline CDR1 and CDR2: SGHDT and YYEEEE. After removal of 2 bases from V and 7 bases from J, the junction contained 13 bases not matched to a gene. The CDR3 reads CASSLIAGTGYLNIQYF. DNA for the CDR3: TGTGCCAGCAGCTTAATCGCCGGGACAGGGTATTTGAACATTCAGTACTTC.

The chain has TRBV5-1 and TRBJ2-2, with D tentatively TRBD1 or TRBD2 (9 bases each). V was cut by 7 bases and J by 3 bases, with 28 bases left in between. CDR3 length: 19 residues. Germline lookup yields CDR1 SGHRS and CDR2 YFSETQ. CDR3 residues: CASSQRGDRVPEDTGELFF. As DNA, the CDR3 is TGCGCCAGCTCCCAGCGGGGGGACAGGGTACCAGAGGACACCGGGGAGCTGTTTTTT.

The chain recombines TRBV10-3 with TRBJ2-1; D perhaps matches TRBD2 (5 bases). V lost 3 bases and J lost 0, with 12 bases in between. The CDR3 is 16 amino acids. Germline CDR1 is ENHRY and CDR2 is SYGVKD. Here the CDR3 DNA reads TGTGCCATCAGTGACCACACTAGACTCTCCTACAATGAGCAGTTCTTC. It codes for CAISDHTRLSYNEQFF.

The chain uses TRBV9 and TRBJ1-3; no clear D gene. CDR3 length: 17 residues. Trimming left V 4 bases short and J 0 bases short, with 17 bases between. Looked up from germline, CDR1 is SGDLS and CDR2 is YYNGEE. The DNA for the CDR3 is TGTGCCAGCAGCTCCCCCCCCTTCACTAGCTCTGGAAACACCATATATTTT. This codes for CASSSPPFTSSGNTIYF.

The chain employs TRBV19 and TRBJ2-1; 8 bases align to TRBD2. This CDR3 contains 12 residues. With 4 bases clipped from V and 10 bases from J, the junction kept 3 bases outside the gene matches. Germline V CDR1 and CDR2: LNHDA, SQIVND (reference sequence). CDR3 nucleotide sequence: TGTGCCAGTAGTACCTTAGCGGGAGAGCAGTTCTTC. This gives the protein CASSTLAGEQFF.

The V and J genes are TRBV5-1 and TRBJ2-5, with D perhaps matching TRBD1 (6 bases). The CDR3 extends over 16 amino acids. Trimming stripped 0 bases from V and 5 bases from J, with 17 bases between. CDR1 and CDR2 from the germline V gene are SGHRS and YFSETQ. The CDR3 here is CASSLVPQDSYETQYF. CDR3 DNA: TGCGCCAGCAGCTTGGTCCCCCAGGACAGCTACGAGACCCAGTACTTC.

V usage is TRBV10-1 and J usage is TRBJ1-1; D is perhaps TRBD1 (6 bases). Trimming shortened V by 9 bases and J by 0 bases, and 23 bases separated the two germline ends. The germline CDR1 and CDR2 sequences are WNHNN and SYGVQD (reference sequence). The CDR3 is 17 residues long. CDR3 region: CARILGHFSLMNTEAFF. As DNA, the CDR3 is TGCGCCAGGATATTGGGACATTTTTCCCTCATGAACACTGAAGCTTTCTTT.

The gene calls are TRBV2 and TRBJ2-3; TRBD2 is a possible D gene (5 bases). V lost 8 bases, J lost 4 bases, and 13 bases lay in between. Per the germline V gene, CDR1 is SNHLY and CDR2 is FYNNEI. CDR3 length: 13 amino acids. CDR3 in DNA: TGTGCCAGCTTAGCGTATTGGGCAGATACGCAGTATTTT. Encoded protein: CASLAYWADTQYF.

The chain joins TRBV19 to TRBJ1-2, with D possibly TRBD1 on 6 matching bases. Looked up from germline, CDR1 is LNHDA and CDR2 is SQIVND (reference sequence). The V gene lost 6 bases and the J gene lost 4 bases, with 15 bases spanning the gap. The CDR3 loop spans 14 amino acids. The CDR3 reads CASSLQGLGYGYTF. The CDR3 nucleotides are TGTGCCAGTAGCCTACAGGGACTTGGCTATGGCTACACCTTC.

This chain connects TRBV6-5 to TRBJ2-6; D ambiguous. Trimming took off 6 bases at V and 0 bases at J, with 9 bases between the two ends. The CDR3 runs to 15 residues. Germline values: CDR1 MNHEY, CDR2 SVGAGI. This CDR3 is CASRAISSGANVLTF. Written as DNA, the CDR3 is TGTGCCAGCAGAGCGATTAGCTCTGGGGCCAACGTCCTGACTTTC.

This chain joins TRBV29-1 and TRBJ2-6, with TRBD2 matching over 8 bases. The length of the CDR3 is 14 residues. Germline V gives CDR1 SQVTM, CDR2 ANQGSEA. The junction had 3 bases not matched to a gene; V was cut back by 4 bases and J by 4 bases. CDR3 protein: CSVAGGAGANVLTF. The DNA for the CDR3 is TGCAGCGTTGCGGGAGGGGCCGGGGCCAACGTCCTGACTTTC.

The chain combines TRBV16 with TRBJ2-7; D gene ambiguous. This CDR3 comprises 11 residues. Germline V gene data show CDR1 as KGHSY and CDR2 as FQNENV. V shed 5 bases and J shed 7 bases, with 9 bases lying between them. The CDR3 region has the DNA TGTGCCAGCAGCAATTTTAAAGAGCAGTACTTC. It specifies CASSNFKEQYF.

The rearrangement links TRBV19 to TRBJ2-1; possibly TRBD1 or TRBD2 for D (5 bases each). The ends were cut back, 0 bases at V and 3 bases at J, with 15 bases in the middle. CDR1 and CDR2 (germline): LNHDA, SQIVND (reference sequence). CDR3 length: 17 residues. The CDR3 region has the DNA TGTGCCAGTAGTATAGATCGGAGGACCACAGGCTACAATGAGCAGTTCTTC. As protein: CASSIDRRTTGYNEQFF.

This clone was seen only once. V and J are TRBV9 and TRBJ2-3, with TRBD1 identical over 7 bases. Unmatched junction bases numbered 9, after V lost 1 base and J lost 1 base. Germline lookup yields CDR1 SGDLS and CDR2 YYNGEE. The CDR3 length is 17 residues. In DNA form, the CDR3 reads TGTGCCAGCAGCGTAAACCAGGGGGTTTTACGCACAGATACGCAGTATTTT. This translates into CASSVNQGVLRTDTQYF.

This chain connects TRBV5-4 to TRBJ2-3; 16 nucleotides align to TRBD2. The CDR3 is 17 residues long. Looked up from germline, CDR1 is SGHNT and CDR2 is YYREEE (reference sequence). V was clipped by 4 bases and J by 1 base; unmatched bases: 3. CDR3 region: CASSQGLAGGGTDTQYF. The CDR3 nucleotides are TGTGCCAGCAGCCAGGGACTAGCGGGAGGGGGCACAGATACGCAGTATTTT.

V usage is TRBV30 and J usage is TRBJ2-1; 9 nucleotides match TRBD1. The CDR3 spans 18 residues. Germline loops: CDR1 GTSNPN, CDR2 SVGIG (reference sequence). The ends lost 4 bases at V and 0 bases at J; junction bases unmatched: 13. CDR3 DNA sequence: TGTGCCTGGACCCCACAGGGGGCTAGTCTCAGCTCCTACAATGAGCAGTTCTTC. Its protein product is CAWTPQGASLSSYNEQFF.

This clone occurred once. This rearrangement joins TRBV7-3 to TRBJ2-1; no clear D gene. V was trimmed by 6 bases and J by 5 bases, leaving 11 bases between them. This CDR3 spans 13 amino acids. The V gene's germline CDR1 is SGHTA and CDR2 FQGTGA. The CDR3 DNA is TGTGCCAGCAGTTACGCGGCGGACAATGAGCAGTTCTTC. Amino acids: CASSYAADNEQFF.

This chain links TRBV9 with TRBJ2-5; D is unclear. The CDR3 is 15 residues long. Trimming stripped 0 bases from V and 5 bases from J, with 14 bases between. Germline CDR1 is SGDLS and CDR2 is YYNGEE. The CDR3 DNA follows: TGTGCCAGCAGCGTAGAACCGGCCCCCCGGGAGACCCAGTACTTC. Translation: CASSVEPAPRETQYF. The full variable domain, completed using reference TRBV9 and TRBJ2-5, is DSGVTQTPKHLITATGQRVTLRCSPRSGDLSVYWYQQSLDQGLQFLIQYYNGEERAKGNILERFSAQQFPDLHSELNLSSLELGDSALYFCASSVEPAPRETQYFGPGTRLLVL.

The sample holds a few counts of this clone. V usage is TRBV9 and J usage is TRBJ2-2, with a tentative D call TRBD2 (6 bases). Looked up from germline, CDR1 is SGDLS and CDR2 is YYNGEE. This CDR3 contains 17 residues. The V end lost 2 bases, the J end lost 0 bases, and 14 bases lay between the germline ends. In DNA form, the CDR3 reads TGTGCCAGCAGCGTCAGAGAAGGGACTTCGAACACCGGGGAGCTGTTTTTT. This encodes CASSVREGTSNTGELFF.

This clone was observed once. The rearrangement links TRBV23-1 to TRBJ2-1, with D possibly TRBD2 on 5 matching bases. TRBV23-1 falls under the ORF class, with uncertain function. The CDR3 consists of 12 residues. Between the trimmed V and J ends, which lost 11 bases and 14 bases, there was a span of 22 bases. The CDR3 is CARLLGRRGKFF. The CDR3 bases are TGCGCCCGCCTCCTAGGGCGTCGAGGGAAGTTCTTC.

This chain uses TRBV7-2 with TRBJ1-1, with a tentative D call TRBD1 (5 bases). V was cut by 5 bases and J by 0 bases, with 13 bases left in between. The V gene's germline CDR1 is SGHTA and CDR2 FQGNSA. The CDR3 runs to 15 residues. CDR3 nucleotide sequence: TGTGCCAGCAGCCCTGTATCCAGGGTGAACACTGAAGCTTTCTTT. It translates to CASSPVSRVNTEAFF.

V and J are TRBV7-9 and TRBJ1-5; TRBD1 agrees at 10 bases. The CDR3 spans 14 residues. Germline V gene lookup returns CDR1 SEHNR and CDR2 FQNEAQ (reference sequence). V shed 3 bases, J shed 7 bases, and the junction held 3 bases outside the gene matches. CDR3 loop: CASSFGTGAQPQHF. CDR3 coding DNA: TGTGCCAGCAGCTTCGGGACAGGGGCCCAGCCCCAGCATTTT.